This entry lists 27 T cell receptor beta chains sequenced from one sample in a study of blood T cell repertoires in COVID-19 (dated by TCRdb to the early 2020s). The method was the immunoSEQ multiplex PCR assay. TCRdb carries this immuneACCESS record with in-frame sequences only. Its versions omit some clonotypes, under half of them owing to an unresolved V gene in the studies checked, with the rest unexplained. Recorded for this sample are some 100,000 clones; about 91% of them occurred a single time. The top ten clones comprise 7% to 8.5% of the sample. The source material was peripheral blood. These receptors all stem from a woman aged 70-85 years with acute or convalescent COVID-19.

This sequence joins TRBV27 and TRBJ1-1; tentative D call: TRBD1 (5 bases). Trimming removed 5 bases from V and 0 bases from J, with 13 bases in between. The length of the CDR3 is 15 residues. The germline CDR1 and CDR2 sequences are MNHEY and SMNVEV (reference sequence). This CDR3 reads CASSNLKTVNTEAFF. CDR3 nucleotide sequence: TGTGCCAGCAGTAATCTAAAGACAGTGAACACTGAAGCTTTCTTT.

DNA for the CDR3: TGTGCCAGCAGTCTACACCCGGGACTAGCGGGAGGGACCGGGGAGCTGTTTTTT. Amino acid sequence: CASSLHPGLAGGTGELFF. V usage is TRBV27 and J usage is TRBJ2-2; 16 bases agree with TRBD2. The CDR3 loop spans 18 amino acids. Germline values: CDR1 MNHEY, CDR2 SMNVEV (reference sequence). The junction had 8 bases not matched to a gene; V was cut back by 5 bases and J by 5 bases.

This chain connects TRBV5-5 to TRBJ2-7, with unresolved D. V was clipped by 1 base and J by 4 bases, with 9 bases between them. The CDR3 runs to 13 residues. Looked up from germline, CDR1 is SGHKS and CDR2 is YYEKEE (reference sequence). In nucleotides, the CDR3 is TGTGCCAGCAGCTTGCACGGGTATTACGAGCAGTACTTC. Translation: CASSLHGYYEQYF.

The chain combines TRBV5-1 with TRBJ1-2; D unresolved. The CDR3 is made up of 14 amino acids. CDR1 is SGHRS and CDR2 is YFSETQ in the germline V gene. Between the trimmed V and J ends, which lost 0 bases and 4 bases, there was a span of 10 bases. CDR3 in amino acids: CASSLGPELYGYTF. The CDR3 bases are TGCGCCAGCAGCTTGGGTCCGGAGCTCTATGGCTACACCTTC.

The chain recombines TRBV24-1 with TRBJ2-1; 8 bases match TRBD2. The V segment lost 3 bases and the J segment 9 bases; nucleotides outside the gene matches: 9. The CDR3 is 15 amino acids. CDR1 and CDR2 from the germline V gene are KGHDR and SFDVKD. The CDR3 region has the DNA TGTGCCACCAGTGATGAGCGGGAGTTAACGGGTGAGCAGTTCTTC. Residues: CATSDERELTGEQFF.

The CDR3 DNA reads as TGTGCCTGGGAACCGGGACAGGCAAATAATTCACCCCTCCACTTT. This codes for CAWEPGQANNSPLHF. The rearrangement joins TRBV30 to TRBJ1-6; 8 bases are shared with TRBD1. The CDR3 is 15 amino acids. The germline V gene has CDR1 GTSNPN and CDR2 SVGIG (reference sequence). The V and J ends lost 5 bases and 5 bases, in that order; junction bases with no gene match: 8.

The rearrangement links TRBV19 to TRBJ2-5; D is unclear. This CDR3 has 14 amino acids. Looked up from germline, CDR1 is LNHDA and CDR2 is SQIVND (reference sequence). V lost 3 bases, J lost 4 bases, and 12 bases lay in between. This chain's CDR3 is CASSIGQLGETQYF. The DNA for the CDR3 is TGTGCCAGTAGTATTGGGCAGCTTGGAGAGACCCAGTACTTC. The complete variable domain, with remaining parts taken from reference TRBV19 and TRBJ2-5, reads DGGITQSPKYLFRKEGQNVTLSCEQNLNHDAMYWYRQDPGQGLRLIYYSQIVNDFQKGDIAEGYSVSREKKESFPLTVTSAQKNPTAFYLCASSIGQLGETQYFGPGTRLLVL.

The DNA of the CDR3 is TGTGCCAGCCTAAGGTCGCTAGCGCACACCGGGGAGCTGTTTTTT. Translating it yields CASLRSLAHTGELFF. The chain is built from TRBV6-5 and TRBJ2-2; D might be TRBD2 (6 bases). Trimming removed 8 bases from V and 3 bases from J, with 16 bases in between. The length of the CDR3 is 15 residues. Germline V gene data show CDR1 as MNHEY and CDR2 as SVGAGI.

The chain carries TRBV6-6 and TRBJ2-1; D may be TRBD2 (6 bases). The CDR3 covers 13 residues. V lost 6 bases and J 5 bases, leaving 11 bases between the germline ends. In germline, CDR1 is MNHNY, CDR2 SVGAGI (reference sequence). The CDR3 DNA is TGTGCCAGCAGCTGGGGGGAAAACAATGAGCAGTTCTTC. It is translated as CASSWGENNEQFF.

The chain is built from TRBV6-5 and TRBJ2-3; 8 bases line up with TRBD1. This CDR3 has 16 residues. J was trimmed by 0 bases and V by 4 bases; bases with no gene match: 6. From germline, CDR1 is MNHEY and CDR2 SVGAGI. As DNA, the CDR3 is TGTGCCAGCAGTTCCCGGACAGGGTCTAGCACAGATACGCAGTATTTT. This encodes CASSSRTGSSTDTQYF.

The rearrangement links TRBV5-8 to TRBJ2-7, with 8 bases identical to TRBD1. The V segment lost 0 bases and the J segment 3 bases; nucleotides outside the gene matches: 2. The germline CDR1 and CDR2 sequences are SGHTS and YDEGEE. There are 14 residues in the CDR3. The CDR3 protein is CASSLATGVYEQYF. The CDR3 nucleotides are TGTGCCAGCAGCTTGGCGACAGGGGTCTACGAGCAGTACTTC.

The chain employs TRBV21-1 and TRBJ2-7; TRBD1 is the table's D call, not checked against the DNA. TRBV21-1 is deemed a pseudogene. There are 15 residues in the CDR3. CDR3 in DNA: TGTGCCAGCAGCGACCGGGACAGGGGAGACTACGAGCAGTACTTC. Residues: CASSDRDRGDYEQYF.

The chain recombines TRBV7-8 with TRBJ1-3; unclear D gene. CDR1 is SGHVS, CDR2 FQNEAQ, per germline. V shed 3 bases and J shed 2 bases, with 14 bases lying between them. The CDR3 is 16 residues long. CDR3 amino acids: CASSFVPKRTGNTIYF. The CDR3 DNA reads TGTGCCAGCAGCTTCGTCCCCAAGAGGACTGGAAACACCATATATTTT.

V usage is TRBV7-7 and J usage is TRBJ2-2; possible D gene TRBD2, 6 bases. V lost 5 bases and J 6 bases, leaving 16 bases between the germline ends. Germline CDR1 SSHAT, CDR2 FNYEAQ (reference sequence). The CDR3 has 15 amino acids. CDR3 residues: CASSRGLAAPGELFF. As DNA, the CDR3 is TGTGCCAGCAGCCGCGGGTTAGCGGCACCCGGGGAGCTGTTTTTT.

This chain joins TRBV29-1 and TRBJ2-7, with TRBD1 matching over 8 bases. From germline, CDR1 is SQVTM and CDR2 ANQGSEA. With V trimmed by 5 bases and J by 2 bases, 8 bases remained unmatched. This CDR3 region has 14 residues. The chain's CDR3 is CSVLRDRFPYEQYF. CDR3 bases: TGCAGCGTTCTCCGGGACAGGTTTCCCTACGAGCAGTACTTC.

The DNA for the CDR3 is TGTGCCAGCAGTCCTTCAGGGATAGGTGGCTACACCTTC. Protein: CASSPSGIGGYTF. V gene TRBV28 combines with J gene TRBJ1-2; possibly TRBD1 for D (5 bases). V lost 5 bases and J lost 7, with 14 bases in between. This CDR3 contains 13 residues. Per germline, CDR1 MDHEN and CDR2 SYDVKM.

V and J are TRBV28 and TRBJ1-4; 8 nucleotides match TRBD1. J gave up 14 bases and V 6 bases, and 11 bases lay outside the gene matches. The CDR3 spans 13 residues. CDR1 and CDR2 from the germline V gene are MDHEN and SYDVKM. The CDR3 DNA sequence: TGTGCCAGCAGCCTGGACAGGGAAGGGCCGCTGTTTTTT. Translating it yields CASSLDREGPLFF.

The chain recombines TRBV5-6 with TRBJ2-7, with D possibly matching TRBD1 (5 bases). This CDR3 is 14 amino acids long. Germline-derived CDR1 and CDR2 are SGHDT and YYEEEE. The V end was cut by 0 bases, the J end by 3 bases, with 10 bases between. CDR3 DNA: TGTGCCAGCAGCTTGGGTGACAGCCTCTACGAGCAGTACTTC. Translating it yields CASSLGDSLYEQYF.

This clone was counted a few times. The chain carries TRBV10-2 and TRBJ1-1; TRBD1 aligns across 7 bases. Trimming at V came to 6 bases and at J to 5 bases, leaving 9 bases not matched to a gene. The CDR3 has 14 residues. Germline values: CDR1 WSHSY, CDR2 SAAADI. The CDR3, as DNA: TGCGCCAGCAGCGACCAGACAGGGCTAACTGAAGCTTTCTTT. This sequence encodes CASSDQTGLTEAFF.

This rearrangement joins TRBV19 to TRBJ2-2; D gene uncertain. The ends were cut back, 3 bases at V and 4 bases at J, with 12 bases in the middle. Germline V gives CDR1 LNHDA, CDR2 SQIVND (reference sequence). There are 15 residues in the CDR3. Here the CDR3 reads CASSINILGTGELFF. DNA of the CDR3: TGTGCCAGTAGTATCAATATTCTCGGCACCGGGGAGCTGTTTTTT.

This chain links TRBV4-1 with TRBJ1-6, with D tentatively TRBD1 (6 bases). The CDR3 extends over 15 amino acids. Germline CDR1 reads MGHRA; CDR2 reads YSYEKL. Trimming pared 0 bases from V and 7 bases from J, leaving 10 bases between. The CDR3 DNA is TGCGCCAGCAGCCAAGATGGACAGACAAATTCACCCCTCCACTTT. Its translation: CASSQDGQTNSPLHF.

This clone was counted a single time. In DNA, the CDR3 is TGTGCCAGCAGCCGGGACAGGGTATCCCCCGGGGAGCTGTTTTTT. Amino acids: CASSRDRVSPGELFF. The gene calls are TRBV19 and TRBJ2-2; 9 bases map to TRBD1. Trimming took 9 bases from V and 6 from J; bases not matched to a gene: 11. CDR1 and CDR2 from the germline V gene are LNHDA and SQIVND (reference sequence). The length of the CDR3 is 15 residues.

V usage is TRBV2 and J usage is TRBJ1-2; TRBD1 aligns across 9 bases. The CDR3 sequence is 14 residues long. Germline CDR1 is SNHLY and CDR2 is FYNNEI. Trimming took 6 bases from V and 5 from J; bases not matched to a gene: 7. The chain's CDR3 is CASSRRDRAYGYTF. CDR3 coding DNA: TGTGCCAGCAGCCGACGGGACAGGGCATATGGCTACACCTTC.

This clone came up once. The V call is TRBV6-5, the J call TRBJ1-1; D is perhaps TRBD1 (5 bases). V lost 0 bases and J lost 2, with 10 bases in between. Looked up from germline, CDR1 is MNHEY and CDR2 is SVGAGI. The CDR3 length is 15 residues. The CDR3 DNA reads TGTGCCAGCAGTTACTCGGCAGGGATCAACACTGAAGCTTTCTTT. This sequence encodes CASSYSAGINTEAFF.

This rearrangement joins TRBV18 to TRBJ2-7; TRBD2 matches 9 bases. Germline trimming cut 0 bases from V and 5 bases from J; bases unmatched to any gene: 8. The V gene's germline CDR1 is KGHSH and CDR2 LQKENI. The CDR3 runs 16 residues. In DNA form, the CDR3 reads TGTGCCAGCTCACCACCGACCGGGCGGGGGGGTCACGAGCAGTACTTC. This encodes CASSPPTGRGGHEQYF. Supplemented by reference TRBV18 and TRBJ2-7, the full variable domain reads NAGVMQNPRHLVRRRGQEARLRCSPMKGHSHVYWYRQLPEEGLKFMVYLQKENIIDESGMPKERFSAEFPKEGPSILRIQQVVRGDSAAYFCASSPPTGRGGHEQYFGPGTRLTVT.

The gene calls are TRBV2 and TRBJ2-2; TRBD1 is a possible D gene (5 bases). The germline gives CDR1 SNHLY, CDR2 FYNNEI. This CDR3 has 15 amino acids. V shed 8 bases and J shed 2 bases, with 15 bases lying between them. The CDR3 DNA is TGTGCCAGCGGCGGACAACAAACAAACACCGGGGAGCTGTTTTTT. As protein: CASGGQQTNTGELFF.

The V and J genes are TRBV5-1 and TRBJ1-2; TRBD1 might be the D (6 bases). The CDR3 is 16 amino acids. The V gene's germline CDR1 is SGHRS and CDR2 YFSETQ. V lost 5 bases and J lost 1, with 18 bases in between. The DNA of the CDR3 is TGCGCCAGCAGTCCAAAGCTGGACAGATATAACTATGGCTACACCTTC. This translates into CASSPKLDRYNYGYTF.